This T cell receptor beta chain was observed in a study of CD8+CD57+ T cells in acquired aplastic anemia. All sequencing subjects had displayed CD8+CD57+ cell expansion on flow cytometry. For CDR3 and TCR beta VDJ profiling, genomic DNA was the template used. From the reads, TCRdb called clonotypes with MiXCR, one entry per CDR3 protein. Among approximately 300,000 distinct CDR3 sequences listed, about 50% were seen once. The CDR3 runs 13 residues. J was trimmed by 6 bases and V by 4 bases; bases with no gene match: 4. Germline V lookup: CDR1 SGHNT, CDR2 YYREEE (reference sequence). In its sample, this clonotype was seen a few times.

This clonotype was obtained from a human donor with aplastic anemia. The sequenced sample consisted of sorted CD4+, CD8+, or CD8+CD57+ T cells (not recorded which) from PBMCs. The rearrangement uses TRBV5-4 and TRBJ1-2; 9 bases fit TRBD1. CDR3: CASSGGTGNGYTF. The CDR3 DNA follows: TGTGCCAGCAGCGGTGGGACAGGGAATGGCTACACCTTC.